Shown below are 5 T cell receptor beta chains from a single sample sequenced in a study of T cell responses to AZD1222 COVID-19 vaccine. TCRdb's table, derived via immunoSEQ multiplex PCR, lists solely in-frame clones and lacks some. The data hold approximately 130,000 clones, with approximately 90% observed a single time. Sequencing used peripheral blood, obtained on day 0 of AZD1222 vaccination. Receptor source: an adult in good health.

This chain uses TRBV15 with TRBJ1-5; D uncertain. This CDR3 is built from 15 residues. Per the germline V gene, CDR1 is LNHNV and CDR2 is YYDKDF (reference sequence). Trimming took 2 bases from V and 0 from J, leaving 8 bases between them. CDR3 in DNA: TGTGCCACCAGCAGAACTCCACATAGCAATCAGCCCCAGCATTTT. It specifies CATSRTPHSNQPQHF. Based on the CDR3 plus reference TRBV15 and TRBJ1-5, the full variable domain is DAMVIQNPRYQVTQFGKPVTLSCSQTLNHNVMYWYQQKSSQAPKLLFHYYDKDFNNEADTPDNFQSRRPNTSFCFLDIRSPGLGDTAMYLCATSRTPHSNQPQHFGDGTRLSIL.

The chain carries TRBV3-1 (or the pseudogene TRBV3-2) and TRBJ1-6; no clear D gene. V gave up 3 bases and J gave up 7 bases, with 13 bases separating them. The CDR3 has 15 amino acids. Germline V gene sequence: CDR1 LGHDT, CDR2 YNNKEL (reference sequence). As DNA, the CDR3 is TGTGCCAGCAGCCAGGGCCAGGTGGGGAATTCACCCCTCCACTTT. Encoded protein: CASSQGQVGNSPLHF.

The chain combines TRBV2 with TRBJ1-6; D uncertain. The CDR3 contains 12 residues. Germline V gene data show CDR1 as SNHLY and CDR2 as FYNNEI. V lost 7 bases to trimming and J lost 6 bases, with 7 bases between them. CDR3 in DNA: TGTGCCAGCAATCTGGGTAATTCACCCCTCCACTTT. This translates into CASNLGNSPLHF.

The chain links TRBV3-1 (or the pseudogene TRBV3-2) to TRBJ1-1; D is ambiguous. Germline V gives CDR1 LGHDT, CDR2 YNNKEL (reference sequence). V was pared by 1 base and J by 3 bases, with 12 bases between. The CDR3 runs to 15 residues. This chain's CDR3 is CASSQGLRPDTEAFF. The CDR3 DNA sequence: TGTGCCAGCAGCCAAGGCCTGCGCCCGGACACTGAAGCTTTCTTT.

The rearrangement uses TRBV18 and TRBJ1-3, with no clear D. This CDR3 spans 16 amino acids. V was shortened by 2 bases and J by 0 bases, with 11 bases between the two germline ends. Germline CDR1 and CDR2: KGHSH and LQKENI. The DNA of the CDR3 is TGTGCCAGCTCACCAATCGGCCAGACCTCTGGAAACACCATATATTTT. It yields the protein CASSPIGQTSGNTIYF.